This T cell receptor (beta chain) came from a study of cytomegalovirus exposure and HLA in healthy donors. Notes on the study in general: Researchers counted around 180 TCR beta chains as cytomegalovirus-associated.

A remark on this clone: What it recognizes is unknown.

Amplification used 60 Vbeta primers and 13 Jbeta primers. As originally analysed: As a later analysis found, there were about 80 million unique TCR beta chains, of which roughly 11 million were shared. Generated by immunoSEQ multiplex PCR, the TCRdb table keeps only in-frame clones and is missing some. That table is the source of V, J and clone size, and D and trimming were worked out from the DNA. The sample yields about 160,000 clones, 80% seen once. This clonotype was sampled from a male donor in good health and CMV-seropositive. The source material was PBMCs.

The CDR3 is CASSQDLQGVFEKLFF. For the CDR3, the DNA is TGCGCCAGCAGCCAAGACTTACAGGGGGTGTTTGAAAAACTGTTTTTT. The rearrangement joins TRBV4-3 to TRBJ1-4, with 8 bases matching TRBD1. V gave up 0 bases and J gave up 7 bases; unmatched junction bases: 7. CDR1 and CDR2 (germline): LGHNA, YSLEER. The CDR3 loop spans 16 amino acids.